The 15 T cell receptor beta chains below were found in one sample sequenced in a study of T cell responses to AZD1222 COVID-19 vaccine. Sequenced by immunoSEQ multiplex PCR; TCRdb stores in-frame clones only, minus some. The sample holds 150,000 or so clones; 80% to 90% are singletons and the top ten take around 4.9%. This specimen was peripheral blood, taken on day 0 of AZD1222 vaccination. The receptors derive from an adult in good health.

This chain joins TRBV4-1 and TRBJ2-7; TRBD2 agrees at 13 bases. V trimming: 4 bases; J trimming: 2 bases; junction bases outside the gene matches: 2. The CDR3 is 15 residues long. Germline lookup yields CDR1 MGHRA and CDR2 YSYEKL. The CDR3 region has the DNA TGCGCCAGCAGCCGCGGACTAGCGGGGGCCTACGAGCAGTACTTC. It specifies CASSRGLAGAYEQYF.

The gene calls are TRBV5-1 and TRBJ2-1; 8 bases fit TRBD1. Germline V gives CDR1 SGHRS, CDR2 YFSETQ. V lost 4 bases, J lost 6 bases, and 3 bases stayed unmatched. The CDR3 runs to 13 residues. In DNA form, the CDR3 reads TGCGCCAGCAGCCCCGGACAGGGCAATGAGCAGTTCTTC. This sequence encodes CASSPGQGNEQFF.

This clone was seen once. V usage is TRBV20-1 and J usage is TRBJ1-1; D may be TRBD1 (5 bases). Germline-derived CDR1 and CDR2 are DFQATT and SNEGSKA (reference sequence). This CDR3 spans 11 amino acids. V shed 3 bases and J shed 11 bases, with 13 bases lying between them. DNA for the CDR3: TGCAGTGCTAGTGGGTTTCGGGGGGCTTTCTTT. The encoded protein is CSASGFRGAFF.

V gene TRBV11-2 combines with J gene TRBJ1-2; 9 nucleotides match TRBD1. The CDR3 is 13 residues long. CDR1 and CDR2 (germline): SGHAT, FQNNGV. Unmatched junction bases numbered 5, after V lost 5 bases and J lost 7 bases. The CDR3, as DNA: TGTGCCAGCAGCCAACAGGGGGCGGGTGGCTACACCTTC. Its protein product is CASSQQGAGGYTF. Full variable domain (outside the CDR3, taken from reference TRBV11-2 and TRBJ1-2): EAGVAQSPRYKIIEKRQSVAFWCNPISGHATLYWYQQILGQGPKLLIQFQNNGVVDDSQLPKDRFSAERLKGVDSTLKIQPAKLEDSAVYLCASSQQGAGGYTFGSGTRLTVV.

This chain links TRBV18 with TRBJ1-1; D ambiguous. The CDR3 loop spans 16 amino acids. V was cut by 0 bases and J by 1 base, with 12 bases left in between. Germline CDR1 reads KGHSH; CDR2 reads LQKENI. CDR3 loop: CASSPPSYVGNTEAFF. The CDR3 DNA is TGTGCCAGCTCACCACCGTCCTACGTAGGGAACACTGAAGCTTTCTTT.

Concerning this clone: The sample contains more than one DNA sequence encoding this CDR3. The rearrangement uses TRBV5-6 and TRBJ1-1; possibly TRBD1 for D (5 bases). CDR1 and CDR2 from the germline V gene are SGHDT and YYEEEE. This CDR3 has 11 amino acids. Trimming removed 1 base at V and 8 bases at J, with 6 bases between. In DNA form, the CDR3 reads TGTGCCAGCAGCTTGTACAGGGAAGCTTTCTTT. Protein product: CASSLYREAFF.

This chain joins TRBV28 and TRBJ2-3; D is unclear. The CDR3 is 16 amino acids. The V and J ends lost 10 bases and 0 bases respectively, with 20 bases between them. Germline-derived CDR1 and CDR2 are MDHEN and SYDVKM. The CDR3 loop is CATIRHPSYSTDTQYF. CDR3 DNA sequence: TGTGCCACCATACGGCACCCCAGCTATAGCACAGATACGCAGTATTTT.

The chain recombines TRBV24-1 with TRBJ1-2; D unresolved. V gave up 2 bases and J gave up 6 bases, with 12 bases separating them. CDR3 length: 14 residues. The V gene's germline CDR1 is KGHDR and CDR2 SFDVKD. The CDR3 region has the DNA TGTGCCACCAGTGATTACCCAGGTGGAAATGGCTACACCTTC. Protein product: CATSDYPGGNGYTF.

The chain has TRBV7-3 and TRBJ2-3; D not certain. Trimming removed 2 bases at V and 3 bases at J, with 12 bases between. The CDR3 is 15 residues long. CDR1 and CDR2 (germline): SGHTA, FQGTGA. The CDR3 loop is CASSLAVYGTDTQYF. The CDR3 DNA sequence: TGTGCCAGCAGCTTAGCGGTTTATGGGACAGATACGCAGTATTTT.

The chain uses TRBV19 and TRBJ1-5; possible D gene TRBD1, 6 bases. The CDR3 is 15 amino acids. V gave up 6 bases and J gave up 7 bases, with 19 bases separating them. Germline V gene data show CDR1 as LNHDA and CDR2 as SQIVND (reference sequence). The DNA of the CDR3 is TGTGCCAGTAGCAACACGGACAGTCTTAGACAGCCCCAGCATTTT. This sequence encodes CASSNTDSLRQPQHF.

A few counts support this clone. The chain couples TRBV18 to TRBJ1-4; D not resolved. The V gene's germline CDR1 is KGHSH and CDR2 LQKENI. The CDR3 is 14 residues long. V was pared by 4 bases and J by 4 bases, with 10 bases between. This chain's CDR3 is CASSLARNNEKLFF. The CDR3 nucleotides are TGTGCCAGCTCACTCGCCCGCAATAATGAAAAACTGTTTTTT.

This chain uses TRBV18 with TRBJ2-6; D is unresolved. CDR1 and CDR2 from the germline V gene are KGHSH and LQKENI. The CDR3 length is 15 residues. Between the trimmed V and J ends, which lost 3 bases and 0 bases, there was a span of 6 bases. This chain's CDR3 is CASSPGISGANVLTF. The CDR3 nucleotides read TGTGCCAGCTCACCTGGGATCTCTGGGGCCAACGTCCTGACTTTC. The whole variable domain, remainder taken from reference TRBV18 and TRBJ2-6, is NAGVMQNPRHLVRRRGQEARLRCSPMKGHSHVYWYRQLPEEGLKFMVYLQKENIIDESGMPKERFSAEFPKEGPSILRIQQVVRGDSAAYFCASSPGISGANVLTFGAGSRLTVL.

The chain carries TRBV28 and TRBJ2-1; tentatively, D is TRBD2 (6 bases). The CDR3 loop spans 15 amino acids. Trimming removed 6 bases from V and 5 bases from J, with 17 bases in between. Germline-derived CDR1 and CDR2 are MDHEN and SYDVKM. DNA of the CDR3: TGTGCCAGCAGCCTTCCTAGCGTAGGTAACAATGAGCAGTTCTTC. Translating it yields CASSLPSVGNNEQFF.

The rearrangement links TRBV5-1 to TRBJ2-7; a weak D match, TRBD1 (5 bases). Between the trimmed V and J ends, which lost 3 bases and 3 bases, there was a span of 19 bases. The CDR3 extends over 16 amino acids. Germline assignment: CDR1 SGHRS and CDR2 YFSETQ. The CDR3 loop is CASSWTTTGSLYEQYF. CDR3 nucleotides: TGCGCCAGCAGCTGGACAACTACAGGCTCCCTCTACGAGCAGTACTTC.

V usage is TRBV7-8 and J usage is TRBJ1-6; TRBD1 might be the D (5 bases). The germline V and J ends were trimmed by 1 base and 8 bases, with 15 bases remaining between them. The CDR3 is 16 amino acids. Germline CDR1 is SGHVS and CDR2 is FQNEAQ. CDR3 bases: TGTGCCAGCAGCTTAGTTGGCAGGGTGGATGATTCACCCCTCCACTTT. Amino acid sequence: CASSLVGRVDDSPLHF. Based on the CDR3 plus reference TRBV7-8 and TRBJ1-6, the full variable domain is GAGVSQSPRYKVAKRGQDVALRCDPISGHVSLFWYQQALGQGPEFLTYFQNEAQLDKSGLPSDRFFAERPEGSVSTLKIQRTQQEDSAVYLCASSLVGRVDDSPLHFGNGTRLTVT.